The next 27 T cell receptor beta chains were all read from a single sample in a study of CD8+ T cells in alopecia areata (dated by TCRdb to between 2018 and 2020). The library was built by means of the immunoSEQ multiplex PCR assay. To provide template for TCR sequencing, every sample had RNA extracted and reverse transcribed into cDNA. In TCRdb, the immuneACCESS table is reduced to in-frame sequences with V and J assigned. These tables do not hold every clone; where another copy was compared, an unresolved V gene accounts for under half, and the others remain unexplained. The sample includes 140,000 or so clones, with 62% observed a single time. The ten largest clones capture roughly a third of the sample. Material for sequencing was CD8+ T cells sorted from blood. The receptors shown here come from a human donor in good health.

As regards this clone: The same CDR3 also results from other DNA sequences found in this sample. The chain uses TRBV5-1 and TRBJ2-7; 7 positions agree with TRBD2. Unmatched junction bases numbered 1, after V lost 4 bases and J lost 3 bases. The germline V gene has CDR1 SGHRS and CDR2 YFSETQ. The CDR3 spans 12 residues. CDR3 nucleotides: TGCGCCAGCAGCCCGGGGGGCTACGAGCAGTACTTC. Protein sequence: CASSPGGYEQYF.

The rearrangement joins TRBV2 to TRBJ1-5; D unclear. This CDR3 spans 13 amino acids. V lost 4 bases and J 4 bases, leaving 8 bases between the germline ends. In germline, CDR1 is SNHLY, CDR2 FYNNEI. The CDR3: CASSVSENQPQHF. The CDR3 DNA follows: TGTGCCAGCAGTGTATCAGAAAATCAGCCCCAGCATTTT.

In its sample, this clone was seen a few times. The chain carries TRBV9 and TRBJ2-5; 8 bases agree with TRBD2. V dropped 2 bases and J dropped 4; count of bases not matched to a gene: 7. This CDR3 contains 15 residues. The germline V gene encodes CDR1 SGDLS and CDR2 YYNGEE. The CDR3 loop reads CASSVRAGRGETQYF. DNA for the CDR3: TGTGCCAGCAGCGTGCGGGCCGGGAGGGGAGAGACCCAGTACTTC. The entire variable domain, with the rest obtained from reference TRBV9 and TRBJ2-5, is as follows: DSGVTQTPKHLITATGQRVTLRCSPRSGDLSVYWYQQSLDQGLQFLIQYYNGEERAKGNILERFSAQQFPDLHSELNLSSLELGDSALYFCASSVRAGRGETQYFGPGTRLLVL.

The chain couples TRBV21-1 to TRBJ2-2; the table's D call of TRBD2 was not tested on the DNA. TRBV21-1 is tagged as a pseudogene. The CDR3 is 15 amino acids. Here the CDR3 reads CASSVGLAVYGELFF. CDR3 coding DNA: TGTGCCAGCAGCGTGGGACTAGCGGTATACGGGGAGCTGTTTTTT.

This sequence joins TRBV29-1 and TRBJ2-1; D gene unclear. Germline V gene data show CDR1 as SQVTM and CDR2 as ANQGSEA. This CDR3 region has 12 residues. Trimming pared 2 bases from V and 6 bases from J, leaving 8 bases between. The CDR3 nucleotides are TGCAGCGTTGAAACGAGTCGCAATGAGCAGTTCTTC. As protein: CSVETSRNEQFF.

This clone was picked up a small number of times. The chain couples TRBV2 to TRBJ2-5; possibly TRBD1 or TRBD2 for D (5 bases each). Germline V gene lookup returns CDR1 SNHLY and CDR2 FYNNEI. Trimming pared 4 bases from V and 5 bases from J, leaving 20 bases between. The CDR3 covers 16 residues. The CDR3 nucleotides are TGTGCCAGCAGTGCTCGGACTCAGGGAATTTTGGAGACCCAGTACTTC. Encoded protein: CASSARTQGILETQYF.

The V call is TRBV9, the J call TRBJ2-2; D call uncertain. V was shortened by 5 bases and J by 4 bases, with 21 bases between the two germline ends. The CDR3 is made up of 17 amino acids. Germline-derived CDR1 and CDR2 are SGDLS and YYNGEE. In nucleotides, the CDR3 is TGTGCCAGCAGTAACCCCTTACGGCCTACCTCCACCGGGGAGCTGTTTTTT. It encodes CASSNPLRPTSTGELFF.

The V gene is TRBV5-1, the J gene TRBJ2-1; TRBD2 is a possible D gene (5 bases). Trimming pared 3 bases from V and 8 bases from J, leaving 21 bases between. Germline loops: CDR1 SGHRS, CDR2 YFSETQ. This CDR3 spans 16 amino acids. This CDR3 reads CASSSLATPGRDEQFF. CDR3 in DNA: TGCGCCAGCAGCTCGTTAGCGACCCCAGGAAGGGATGAGCAGTTCTTC.

The chain couples TRBV2 to TRBJ2-1, with TRBD2 identical over 12 bases. V gave up 4 bases and J gave up 6 bases; unmatched junction bases: 7. Germline CDR1 reads SNHLY; CDR2 reads FYNNEI. CDR3 length equals 16 residues. CDR3 sequence reads: CASSGTSGMVVNEQFF. The CDR3 DNA is TGTGCCAGCAGTGGGACTAGCGGGATGGTGGTCAATGAGCAGTTCTTC.

The gene calls are TRBV13 and TRBJ2-1, with D perhaps matching TRBD2 (6 bases). In germline, CDR1 is PRHDT, CDR2 FYEKMQ (reference sequence). The CDR3 loop spans 12 amino acids. With 6 bases removed from V and 9 bases from J, the gap between germline ends came to 12 bases. CDR3 sequence reads: CASRVLGGEQFF. The CDR3 coding sequence is TGTGCCAGCAGAGTCCTGGGGGGTGAGCAGTTCTTC.

The chain recombines TRBV19 with TRBJ1-5; D is undetermined. The CDR3 runs 14 residues. The V end was cut by 1 base, the J end by 2 bases, with 6 bases between. Germline V gives CDR1 LNHDA, CDR2 SQIVND (reference sequence). The CDR3 reads CASSIVHRNQPQHF. The DNA of the CDR3 is TGTGCCAGTAGTATAGTACATCGCAATCAGCCCCAGCATTTT.

This clone was counted between two and nine times. The genes are TRBV10-3 and TRBJ2-7; a weak D match, TRBD1 (5 bases). Germline V gene data show CDR1 as ENHRY and CDR2 as SYGVKD. Trimming removed 3 bases at V and 5 bases at J, with 5 bases between. This CDR3 comprises 11 residues. The CDR3 here is CAISDRDEQYF. CDR3 in DNA: TGTGCCATCAGTGACAGGGACGAGCAGTACTTC.

This clone appeared a few times. The V call is TRBV7-3, the J call TRBJ2-2; maybe TRBD2 (5 bases). The germline V gene encodes CDR1 SGHTA and CDR2 FQGTGA. The CDR3 is 14 amino acids. V lost 2 bases to trimming and J lost 4 bases, with 8 bases between them. CDR3 region: CASSLAAATGELFF. Written as DNA, the CDR3 is TGTGCCAGCAGCTTAGCAGCGGCCACCGGGGAGCTGTTTTTT.

The chain joins TRBV7-9 to TRBJ2-7; D ambiguous. V shed 1 base and J shed 7 bases, with 11 bases lying between them. The V gene's germline CDR1 is SEHNR and CDR2 FQNEAQ (reference sequence). The CDR3 loop spans 13 amino acids. CDR3 loop: CASSLGVAGEQYF. As DNA, the CDR3 is TGTGCCAGCAGCTTAGGTGTAGCTGGTGAGCAGTACTTC. Together with reference TRBV7-9 and TRBJ2-7, the CDR3 gives the full variable domain: DTGVSQNPRHKITKRGQNVTFRCDPISEHNRLYWYRQTLGQGPEFLTYFQNEAQLEKSRLLSDRFSAERPKGSFSTLEIQRTEQGDSAMYLCASSLGVAGEQYFGPGTRLTVT.

The chain employs TRBV7-9 and TRBJ2-7; 7 bases match TRBD2. V trimming: 4 bases; J trimming: 3 bases; junction bases outside the gene matches: 18. Looked up from germline, CDR1 is SEHNR and CDR2 is FQNEAQ (reference sequence). The CDR3 spans 18 residues. CDR3 sequence: CASSSDRGAGVFYYEQYF. CDR3 DNA: TGTGCCAGCAGCTCCGACCGGGGTGCGGGAGTTTTCTACTACGAGCAGTACTTC.

V usage is TRBV6-5 and J usage is TRBJ2-5, with D hard to call. Germline V lookup: CDR1 MNHEY, CDR2 SVGAGI. V lost 5 bases, J lost 5 bases, and 9 bases lay in between. CDR3 length: 12 residues. The CDR3 DNA reads as TGTGCCAGCAGTCAGACGGCCGAGACCCAGTACTTC. It codes for CASSQTAETQYF.

This sequence joins TRBV2 and TRBJ2-7, with 13 bases matching TRBD2. The trim removed 4 bases at V and 7 bases at J, leaving 10 bases unmatched. The CDR3 extends over 16 amino acids. Germline V gene lookup returns CDR1 SNHLY and CDR2 FYNNEI. In nucleotides, the CDR3 is TGTGCCAGCAGTGTCCTAGGACTAGCGGGGGCGCGAGAGCAGTACTTC. Translating gives CASSVLGLAGAREQYF. The full variable domain, in which reference TRBV2 and TRBJ2-7 provide the parts outside the CDR3, is EPEVTQTPSHQVTQMGQEVILRCVPISNHLYFYWYRQILGQKVEFLVSFYNNEISEKSEIFDDQFSVERPDGSNFTLKIRSTKLEDSAMYFCASSVLGLAGAREQYFGPGTRLTVT.

V and J are TRBV30 and TRBJ2-7; D gene uncertain. Germline V gene sequence: CDR1 GTSNPN, CDR2 SVGIG (reference sequence). V was pared by 5 bases and J by 0 bases, with 8 bases between. There are 12 residues in the CDR3. CDR3 sequence: CAWAPSSYEQYF. CDR3 nucleotides: TGTGCCTGGGCCCCCTCCTCCTACGAGCAGTACTTC.

The J gene is TRBJ2-1, the V gene TRBV7-2, with D unresolved. Germline-derived CDR1 and CDR2 are SGHTA and FQGNSA. Trimming cost V 4 bases and J 4 bases, with 8 bases left between them. There are 13 residues in the CDR3. The CDR3 loop reads CASSSMGYNEQFF. The CDR3 region has the DNA TGTGCCAGCAGCTCGATGGGGTACAATGAGCAGTTCTTC.

V usage is TRBV5-6 and J usage is TRBJ2-5; possible D gene TRBD1, 5 bases. The CDR3 runs to 16 residues. Germline CDR1 SGHDT, CDR2 YYEEEE. Trimming removed 3 bases at V and 2 bases at J, with 17 bases between. DNA of the CDR3: TGTGCCAGCAGCTATTCGCAGGGTCCCAATCAAGAGACCCAGTACTTC. Protein sequence: CASSYSQGPNQETQYF.

The chain joins TRBV4-1 to TRBJ2-3; D gene ambiguous. Germline CDR1 is MGHRA and CDR2 is YSYEKL. The CDR3 has 13 residues. V gave up 1 base and J gave up 4 bases, with 6 bases separating them. The CDR3 DNA is TGCGCCAGCAGCCAAGCCACTTCAGATACGCAGTATTTT. Translation gives CASSQATSDTQYF.

The genes are TRBV28 and TRBJ2-7; a weak D match, TRBD1 (5 bases). Germline V gene data show CDR1 as MDHEN and CDR2 as SYDVKM. The V gene lost 0 bases and the J gene lost 3 bases, with 9 bases spanning the gap. The CDR3 is 14 amino acids. CDR3 DNA: TGTGCCAGCAGTTTATGGGACAAGATCTACGAGCAGTACTTC. This encodes CASSLWDKIYEQYF.

The CDR3 sequence is CASSLASGQVYNEQFF. CDR3 bases: TGTGCCAGCAGCTTAGCTTCGGGACAAGTCTACAATGAGCAGTTCTTC. V gene TRBV7-2 combines with J gene TRBJ2-1, with D perhaps TRBD1 (6 bases). Trimming removed 0 bases at V and 3 bases at J, with 12 bases between. This CDR3 region has 16 residues. Germline V gene sequence: CDR1 SGHTA, CDR2 FQGNSA.

V usage is TRBV20-1 and J usage is TRBJ1-3; D not resolved. The CDR3 consists of 11 residues. Deletions cut 5 bases from V and 6 bases from J, with 8 bases between. Germline CDR1 is DFQATT and CDR2 is SNEGSKA (reference sequence). CDR3 nucleotide sequence: TGCAGTGCTTCCCCCACAAACACCATATATTTT. Protein: CSASPTNTIYF.

This sequence joins TRBV2 and TRBJ2-2; 9 nucleotides line up with TRBD2. Trimming took 3 bases from V and 3 from J; bases not matched to a gene: 8. Germline CDR1 and CDR2: SNHLY and FYNNEI. The CDR3 is made up of 17 amino acids. CDR3 sequence: CASSEGGLAFDTGELFF. As DNA, the CDR3 is TGTGCCAGCAGTGAGGGGGGACTAGCTTTCGACACCGGGGAGCTGTTTTTT.

The chain links TRBV11-2 to TRBJ2-1, with a tentative D call TRBD2 (6 bases). Germline CDR1 reads SGHAT; CDR2 reads FQNNGV. The CDR3 loop spans 15 amino acids. The V gene lost 3 bases and the J gene lost 0 bases, with 9 bases spanning the gap. DNA for the CDR3: TGTGCCAGCAGCTTCGACGGGAGCTCCTACAATGAGCAGTTCTTC. As protein: CASSFDGSSYNEQFF.

The rearrangement uses TRBV18 and TRBJ2-3; TRBD1 matches 7 bases. Germline CDR1 KGHSH, CDR2 LQKENI. This CDR3 has 14 residues. Trimming took 2 bases from V and 4 from J; bases not matched to a gene: 3. CDR3 sequence: CASSPRQGPDTQYF. The CDR3 coding sequence is TGTGCCAGCTCACCAAGACAGGGCCCAGATACGCAGTATTTT.